The next 30 T cell receptor beta chains were all read from a single sample in a study of blood T cells in healthy people across ages. The second PCR ran 7 to 11 cycles with a sample-barcoded 5' primer and J-beta primers. TCRdb used MiXCR to reprocess the 5' RACE reads, holding one entry per CDR3 protein. There are 650,000 or so distinct CDR3 sequences in the sample; around 50% occur only once, and 13% lies in the top ten. The sequencing input was blood. All receptors derive from a woman over 75 in good health.

This chain joins TRBV25-1 and TRBJ1-4; D is uncertain. Germline loops: CDR1 MGHDK, CDR2 SYGVNS. The CDR3 is made up of 13 amino acids. The ends were cut back, 1 base at V and 8 bases at J, with 8 bases in the middle. In DNA, the CDR3 is TGTGCCAGCAGTGAATCGCTTAGGGAAAAACTGTTTTTT. It specifies CASSESLREKLFF.

This clonotype was recorded a few times. The chain uses TRBV7-6 and TRBJ2-3; tentatively, D is TRBD2 (7 bases). The length of the CDR3 is 14 residues. V was trimmed by 6 bases and J by 3 bases, leaving 13 bases between them. Per germline, CDR1 SGHVS and CDR2 FNYEAQ. The CDR3 protein is CASRGGGLTDTQYF. The CDR3 DNA sequence: TGTGCCAGCAGAGGGGGGGGCCTTACAGATACGCAGTATTTT.

This clonotype was seen a single time. This may stem from a read error, because a much larger clone lies one nucleotide away. J is TRBJ2-1 and V is TRBV18; D is undetermined. CDR3 size: 11 residues. The V and J ends lost 3 bases and 12 bases respectively, with 9 bases between them. The germline V gene has CDR1 KGHSH and CDR2 LQKENI. CDR3 in DNA: TGTGCCAGCTCACCGTTGGCAGTGCAGTTCTTC. Its protein product is CASSPLAVQFF.

In this sample, this clonotype turned up a few times. A much larger clone differs from this one at a single base, so this may be a read error. V gene TRBV4-2 combines with J gene TRBJ2-7; 9 bases agree with TRBD2. The V gene's germline CDR1 is LGHNA and CDR2 YNFKEQ. The length of the CDR3 is 17 residues. Trimming took 4 bases from V and 7 from J; bases not matched to a gene: 17. The CDR3 loop is CASSRRISGSADNEQYF. CDR3 sequence (DNA): TGTGCCAGCAGCCGCAGAATTAGCGGGAGCGCGGACAATGAGCAGTACTTC.

The chain is built from TRBV7-2 and TRBJ1-5, with D possibly being TRBD1 (5 bases). CDR1 is SGHTA, CDR2 FQGNSA, per germline. The V end was cut by 1 base, the J end by 3 bases, with 10 bases between. The CDR3 totals 15 residues. CDR3 sequence: CASSLVGGYNQPQHF. In DNA form, the CDR3 reads TGTGCCAGCAGCTTAGTCGGGGGGTACAATCAGCCCCAGCATTTT.

Regarding this clonotype: A much larger clone differs from this one at a single base, so this may be a read error. V is TRBV7-9 and J is TRBJ2-3; 8 bases are shared with TRBD1. The CDR3 is made up of 15 amino acids. Germline V gives CDR1 SEHNR, CDR2 FQNEAQ (reference sequence). The CDR3 region has the DNA TGTGCCGGCAGCTCGGACAGGGAATACACAGATACGCAGTATTTT. Its translation: CAGSSDREYTDTQYF.

The chain employs TRBV7-2 and TRBJ1-6; possible D gene TRBD1, 5 bases. Trimming left V 5 bases short and J 6 bases short, with 14 bases between. The germline V gene encodes CDR1 SGHTA and CDR2 FQGNSA. This CDR3 has 15 amino acids. The CDR3 region is CASSGPGATNSPLHF. The CDR3 region has the DNA TGTGCCAGCAGCGGACCCGGGGCGACTAATTCACCCCTCCACTTT. Combining the CDR3 with reference TRBV7-2 and TRBJ1-6 gives the whole variable domain GAGVSQSPSNKVTEKGKDVELRCDPISGHTALYWYRQSLGQGLEFLIYFQGNSAPDKSGLPSDRFSAERTGGSVSTLTIQRTQQEDSAVYLCASSGPGATNSPLHFGNGTRLTVT.

This clonotype showed up many times. The rearrangement uses TRBV3-1 and TRBJ2-7, with D unresolved. Trimming took off 5 bases at V and 4 bases at J, with 9 bases between the two ends. The germline CDR1 and CDR2 sequences are LGHDT and YNNKEL (reference sequence). This CDR3 spans 12 amino acids. The CDR3 DNA reads TGTGCCAGCAGCGCTAACCCGTACGAGCAGTACTTC. It translates to CASSANPYEQYF.

About this clonotype itself: This CDR3 fails to terminate in the conserved phenylalanine or tryptophan, so it likely reflects a read error. CDR3 protein: CASSFGRAYEQYS. The DNA of the CDR3 is TGTGCCAGCAGTTTCGGACGGGCCTACGAGCAGTACTCC. The chain is built from TRBV28 and TRBJ2-7; D uncertain. Germline assignment: CDR1 MDHEN and CDR2 SYDVKM. The CDR3 spans 13 residues. The V end lost 3 bases, the J end lost 2 bases, and 8 bases lay between the germline ends.

The chain links TRBV20-1 to TRBJ2-1, with TRBD1 matching over 9 bases. Germline CDR1 and CDR2: DFQATT and SNEGSKA (reference sequence). This CDR3 region has 15 residues. The J segment lost 6 bases and the V segment lost 4 bases, leaving 10 bases of the junction unmatched. The DNA for the CDR3 is TGCAGTGCTACCTCCGGGACAGGGTTAGCCAATGAGCAGTTCTTC. Amino acid sequence: CSATSGTGLANEQFF.

This clonotype was seen at least ten times. The chain's CDR3 is CASSPLGEQFF. CDR3 in DNA: TGTGCCAGCTCACCATTGGGTGAGCAGTTCTTC. This chain joins TRBV18 and TRBJ2-1; D uncertain. The V end was cut by 2 bases, the J end by 9 bases, with 5 bases between. This CDR3 is 11 amino acids long. Germline-derived CDR1 and CDR2 are KGHSH and LQKENI.

J is TRBJ2-3 and V is TRBV25-1; no reliable D call. Germline V CDR1 and CDR2: MGHDK, SYGVNS. This CDR3 region has 14 residues. V was cut by 2 bases and J by 0 bases, with 6 bases left in between. CDR3 DNA sequence: TGTGCCAGCAGTGAACGAATTAGCACAGATACGCAGTATTTT. Its protein product is CASSERISTDTQYF.

To note about this clonotype: One junction end disagrees with the germline gene, perhaps due to a read error. The V gene is TRBV5-1, the J gene TRBJ1-1; perhaps TRBD1 as D (5 bases). Germline-derived CDR1 and CDR2 are SGHRS and YFSETQ. The CDR3 runs to 17 residues. The chain's CDR3 is CASSLGLHQGVKTEAFF. The DNA of the CDR3 is TGCGCCAGCAGCTTGGGATTACATCAGGGTGTGAAGACTGAAGCTTTCTTT.

The V call is TRBV2, the J call TRBJ1-5; the D is unclear. Germline V gene data show CDR1 as SNHLY and CDR2 as FYNNEI. The CDR3 has 15 amino acids. Trimming took 5 bases from V and 6 from J, leaving 17 bases between them. CDR3 sequence: CASSQQIRSAQPQHF. CDR3 sequence (DNA): TGTGCCAGCAGTCAACAGATCAGATCAGCTCAGCCCCAGCATTTT.

This clonotype was seen repeatedly, ten times or more. This chain joins TRBV5-1 and TRBJ1-6; TRBD1 matches 7 bases. Trimming cost V 2 bases and J 7 bases; bases outside gene matches: 6. The CDR3 extends over 15 amino acids. Looked up from germline, CDR1 is SGHRS and CDR2 is YFSETQ. CDR3 in DNA: TGCGCCAGCAGCTTCCAAGGGGGCGAAAATTCACCCCTCCACTTT. Translating it yields CASSFQGGENSPLHF.

V and J are TRBV15 and TRBJ1-4; 7 bases map to TRBD1. CDR3 size: 19 residues. With V trimmed by 1 base and J by 0 bases, 11 bases remained unmatched. Germline CDR1 and CDR2: LNHNV and YYDKDF (reference sequence). The CDR3 loop reads CATSRAIWTGAATNEKLFF. For the CDR3, the DNA is TGTGCCACCAGCAGAGCGATATGGACAGGAGCCGCAACTAATGAAAAACTGTTTTTT.

V and J are TRBV29-1 and TRBJ2-7, with TRBD1 as a possible D gene (6 bases). The ends were cut back, 1 base at V and 0 bases at J, with 16 bases in the middle. The CDR3 consists of 16 residues. Per the germline V gene, CDR1 is SQVTM and CDR2 is ANQGSEA. The CDR3 DNA sequence: TGCAGCGTTGAAGCCCACGACAGGCTCGCCTCCTACGAGCAGTACTTC. Residues: CSVEAHDRLASYEQYF.

Ten or more counts support this clonotype. J is TRBJ2-6 and V is TRBV28, with TRBD2 matching over 9 bases. CDR1 MDHEN and CDR2 SYDVKM come from the germline V gene. The V gene end was trimmed by 1 base and the J gene end by 2 bases; junction bases not matched to a gene: 9. The CDR3 has 19 amino acids. As DNA, the CDR3 is TGTGCCAGCAGTTTATCCTTAGCGGGAGTAGGGACTGGGGCCAACGTCCTGACTTTC. Protein product: CASSLSLAGVGTGANVLTF.

This chain joins TRBV6-1 and TRBJ1-1; D is unresolved. The CDR3 consists of 15 residues. Germline V CDR1 and CDR2: MNHNS, SASEGT. The ends were cut back, 2 bases at V and 1 base at J, with 11 bases in the middle. The CDR3 loop reads CASSERSRRNTEAFF. CDR3 DNA sequence: TGTGCCAGCAGTGAAAGGTCACGGAGGAACACTGAAGCTTTCTTT.

Concerning this clonotype itself: Just one base apart from a much larger clone, this may be a read error. The rearrangement joins TRBV7-2 to TRBJ2-5, with a possible D match to TRBD2 (6 bases). The length of the CDR3 is 13 residues. With 6 bases removed from V and 11 bases from J, the gap between germline ends came to 19 bases. Per the germline V gene, CDR1 is SGHTA and CDR2 is FQGNSA. CDR3 coding DNA: TGTGCCAGCAGGGCACTAGCAGAAAATGAGCAGTACTTC. As protein: CASRALAENEQYF.

The chain joins TRBV20-1 to TRBJ2-3, with TRBD2 matching over 15 bases. The junction had 8 bases not matched to a gene; V was cut back by 5 bases and J by 2 bases. CDR1 and CDR2 from the germline V gene are DFQATT and SNEGSKA (reference sequence). The length of the CDR3 is 17 residues. In DNA form, the CDR3 reads TGCAGTGCTTTCGGACTAGCGGGGGGGCACGTCACAGATACGCAGTATTTT. Protein sequence: CSAFGLAGGHVTDTQYF.

There are many counts of this clonotype. This sequence joins TRBV9 and TRBJ2-7; 13 nucleotides line up with TRBD2. V dropped 4 bases and J dropped 5; count of bases not matched to a gene: 6. Germline CDR1 reads SGDLS; CDR2 reads YYNGEE. This CDR3 comprises 15 residues. CDR3 in amino acids: CASSLRGLAGDEQYF. In DNA form, the CDR3 reads TGTGCCAGCAGCCTCCGAGGACTAGCGGGAGACGAGCAGTACTTC.

As for this clonotype: The junction does not match germline at one end; this may be a read error. The chain has TRBV28 and TRBJ2-5; the D gene could be TRBD1 or TRBD2 (5 bases each). From germline, CDR1 is MDHEN and CDR2 SYDVKM. The CDR3 sequence is 14 residues long. For the CDR3, the DNA is TGTACCAGCATAAGGGACCCTAATCAAGAGACCCAGTACTTC. Protein product: CTSIRDPNQETQYF.

The count of this clonotype is one. The V call is TRBV4-3, the J call TRBJ2-3; 9 bases fit TRBD2. V was pared by 1 base and J by 3 bases, with 8 bases of the junction left unmatched. Per the germline V gene, CDR1 is LGHNA and CDR2 is YSLEER. There are 17 residues in the CDR3. CDR3 DNA sequence: TGCGCCAGCAGCCAAGTTATGCGGGGGGGCCCGACAGATACGCAGTATTTT. Translation: CASSQVMRGGPTDTQYF.

This chain joins TRBV9 and TRBJ2-3; TRBD1 is a possible D gene (5 bases). Germline V gene lookup returns CDR1 SGDLS and CDR2 YYNGEE. V was cut by 5 bases and J by 4 bases, with 23 bases left in between. The CDR3 has 17 amino acids. The CDR3 sequence: CASSGSLQSPRADTQYF. The CDR3 region has the DNA TGTGCCAGCAGTGGTTCCCTTCAGTCCCCCAGGGCAGATACGCAGTATTTT.

Turning to this clonotype: This may come from a read error, since a much larger clone is one base off. This chain joins TRBV12-3 or TRBV12-4 and TRBJ2-1, with 7 bases fitting TRBD1. Trimming cost V 3 bases and J 6 bases; bases outside gene matches: 14. The CDR3 has 17 residues. In DNA form, the CDR3 reads TGTGCCAGCAGTTTCCCCGACCCACCTCAGGGGGTCAATGAGCAGTTCTTC. Residues: CASSFPDPPQGVNEQFF.

This clonotype came up many times. The DNA for the CDR3 is TGTGCCAGCAGCCCTCCAACGCCAGCCACCGGGGAGCTGTTTTTT. The encoded protein is CASSPPTPATGELFF. V gene TRBV9 combines with J gene TRBJ2-2, with D unclear. Germline lookup yields CDR1 SGDLS and CDR2 YYNGEE. This CDR3 comprises 15 residues. V gave up 4 bases and J gave up 4 bases, with 14 bases separating them. Full variable domain (remainder filled in from reference TRBV9 and TRBJ2-2): DSGVTQTPKHLITATGQRVTLRCSPRSGDLSVYWYQQSLDQGLQFLIQYYNGEERAKGNILERFSAQQFPDLHSELNLSSLELGDSALYFCASSPPTPATGELFFGEGSRLTVL.

V and J are TRBV6-5 and TRBJ2-6, with a possible D match to TRBD1 (6 bases). The CDR3 consists of 20 residues. CDR1 and CDR2 from the germline V gene are MNHEY and SVGAGI. V dropped 0 bases and J dropped 3 bases, with 21 bases sitting between them. The CDR3 loop reads CASSYSRKRTAMLGANVLTF. The CDR3 coding sequence is TGTGCCAGCAGTTACTCGAGAAAACGGACAGCAATGCTTGGGGCCAACGTCCTGACTTTC.

This clonotype was picked up many times. The chain joins TRBV5-1 to TRBJ2-3; the D call may be TRBD1 or TRBD2 (5 bases each). CDR1 and CDR2 from the germline V gene are SGHRS and YFSETQ. Trimming cost V 2 bases and J 1 base, with 14 bases left between them. The CDR3 covers 16 residues. CDR3 sequence (DNA): TGCGCCAGCAGCTTTAACTTCGGGGCGGGCACAGATACGCAGTATTTT. Its protein is CASSFNFGAGTDTQYF.

The sample holds many counts of this clonotype. The chain is built from TRBV20-1 and TRBJ2-1; TRBD2 matches 10 bases. The junction had 7 bases not matched to a gene; V was cut back by 4 bases and J by 1 base. Germline V gene sequence: CDR1 DFQATT, CDR2 SNEGSKA (reference sequence). This CDR3 is built from 16 residues. The CDR3 nucleotides are TGCAGTGCTAAATTAGCGGGAGGCAGTTCCTACAATGAGCAGTTCTTC. Amino acid sequence: CSAKLAGGSSYNEQFF.